These 8 T cell receptor beta chains were all obtained from the same sample, sequenced in a study of OX40 agonist ivuxolimab in advanced cancers. The method was immunoSEQ multiplex PCR; TCRdb's version includes in-frame clones alone and lacks a portion of them. The table shows around 80,000 clones, with around nine tenths occurring only once. Sequencing was performed on CD4+ or CD8+ T cells sorted from blood, taken in a trial of the OX40 agonist ivuxolimab. Every receptor here comes from an adult with an advanced solid tumor such as melanoma, head and neck, liver or kidney cancer.

The gene calls are TRBV7-6 and TRBJ2-3; 8 bases are a match to TRBD1. Germline-derived CDR1 and CDR2 are SGHVS and FNYEAQ. Trimming removed 5 bases from V and 2 bases from J; junction bases left unmatched: 9. The CDR3 totals 16 residues. Written as DNA, the CDR3 is TGTGCCAGCAGCCGCGGACAGGGCTCTTCCACAGATACGCAGTATTTT. This gives the protein CASSRGQGSSTDTQYF.

The V and J genes are TRBV28 and TRBJ1-2, with D perhaps TRBD1 (6 bases). The CDR3 consists of 14 residues. Trimming took off 6 bases at V and 6 bases at J, with 17 bases between the two ends. Per the germline V gene, CDR1 is MDHEN and CDR2 is SYDVKM. The CDR3 region is CASRMGQRVHGYTF. The CDR3 region has the DNA TGTGCCAGCAGAATGGGACAAAGGGTACATGGCTACACCTTC.

This clone was detected a few times. J is TRBJ2-2 and V is TRBV19; 8 positions agree with TRBD2. CDR3 length equals 16 residues. V trimming: 1 base; J trimming: 6 bases; junction bases outside the gene matches: 7. Germline V CDR1 and CDR2: LNHDA, SQIVND (reference sequence). The chain's CDR3 is CASSIVAGGLSGELFF. The CDR3, as DNA: TGTGCCAGTAGTATAGTGGCGGGAGGTTTGTCCGGGGAGCTGTTTTTT.

The chain joins TRBV7-2 to TRBJ2-5; 8 nucleotides align to TRBD1. CDR1 is SGHTA, CDR2 FQGNSA, per germline. The CDR3 spans 14 residues. Germline trimming cut 6 bases from V and 5 bases from J; bases unmatched to any gene: 8. CDR3 in DNA: TGTGCCAGCAGTTTTACAGGGGGATCGGAGACCCAGTACTTC. It translates to CASSFTGGSETQYF.

This clone was seen just once. In DNA form, the CDR3 reads TGTGCCAGCAGTCTGACAGGGGTGGTTCCCGGGGAGCTGTTTTTT. Protein sequence: CASSLTGVVPGELFF. V gene TRBV5-5 combines with J gene TRBJ2-2; TRBD1 matches at 8 bases. CDR1 is SGHKS and CDR2 is YYEKEE in the germline V gene (reference sequence). The CDR3 has 15 amino acids. The V gene end was trimmed by 5 bases and the J gene end by 6 bases; junction bases not matched to a gene: 9.

CDR3 in amino acids: CASSSLGAADYGYTF. The CDR3 nucleotides are TGTGCCAGCTCATCCTTGGGAGCCGCTGACTATGGCTACACCTTC. J is TRBJ1-2 and V is TRBV18, with D hard to call. V was trimmed by 5 bases and J by 3 bases, leaving 16 bases between them. The CDR3 contains 15 residues. Germline values: CDR1 KGHSH, CDR2 LQKENI.

The chain is built from TRBV6-4 and TRBJ2-5; TRBD1 matches 9 bases. V shed 9 bases and J 5 bases; nucleotides not matched to a gene: 13. This CDR3 is built from 15 residues. Germline V gives CDR1 MRHNA, CDR2 SNTAGT. This CDR3 reads CASPKDRGMRETQYF. CDR3 DNA sequence: TGTGCCAGTCCGAAGGACAGGGGTATGAGGGAGACCCAGTACTTC.

V and J are TRBV6-1 and TRBJ2-7; 11 bases are a match to TRBD1. This CDR3 comprises 15 residues. The germline V gene encodes CDR1 MNHNS and CDR2 SASEGT. V lost 3 bases to trimming and J lost 2 bases; unmatched junction nucleotides: 3. The CDR3 is CASSDGGQGAYEQYV. CDR3 sequence (DNA): TGTGCCAGCAGTGACGGGGGACAGGGGGCCTACGAGCAGTACGTC.